These 29 T cell receptor beta chains originate from one sample sequenced in a study of T cell responses to AZD1222 COVID-19 vaccine. Using immunoSEQ multiplex PCR, the repertoire was profiled, and TCRdb retains in-frame clones only, with some absent. Of 150,000 or so clones in the sample, 90% to 95% are singletons; the top ten hold 1.5% to 2%. Sequences were derived from peripheral blood, sampled on day 0 of AZD1222 vaccination. The receptors stem from an adult in good health.

This clone was seen only once. This rearrangement joins TRBV6-5 to TRBJ1-1; 7 positions agree with TRBD1. V was clipped by 5 bases and J by 5 bases; unmatched bases: 11. Germline CDR1 and CDR2: MNHEY and SVGAGI. This CDR3 is 15 amino acids long. The CDR3 sequence is CASSPDDREGTEAFF. In DNA, the CDR3 is TGTGCCAGCAGTCCCGATGACAGGGAGGGGACTGAAGCTTTCTTT.

This chain joins TRBV28 and TRBJ1-5, with TRBD1 as a possible D gene (6 bases). Per germline, CDR1 MDHEN and CDR2 SYDVKM. CDR3 length: 16 residues. The V end lost 3 bases, the J end lost 6 bases, and 18 bases lay between the germline ends. For the CDR3, the DNA is TGTGCCAGCAGTTTCCTGGACAGAGGGGGAGGTCAGCCCCAGCATTTT. Translating gives CASSFLDRGGGQPQHF.

V and J are TRBV6-2 or TRBV6-3 and TRBJ2-1; 9 bases fit TRBD2. CDR1 and CDR2 (germline): MNHEY, SVGEGT. The CDR3 runs 15 residues. V shed 1 base, J shed 7 bases, and the junction held 5 bases outside the gene matches. This CDR3 is CASSYFGLALNEQFF. The CDR3 DNA sequence: TGTGCCAGCAGTTACTTCGGACTAGCGCTGAATGAGCAGTTCTTC.

This rearrangement joins TRBV19 to TRBJ1-1; the D is unclear. The CDR3 spans 14 residues. V was pared by 3 bases and J by 4 bases, with 12 bases between. Germline V CDR1 and CDR2: LNHDA, SQIVND (reference sequence). CDR3 sequence: CASSIQVTFTEAFF. In DNA form, the CDR3 reads TGTGCCAGTAGTATTCAGGTAACCTTCACTGAAGCTTTCTTT.

The chain couples TRBV18 to TRBJ2-3, with 10 bases aligning to TRBD2. This CDR3 is 16 amino acids long. Losses at the gene ends were 1 base for V and 2 bases for J; bases not matched to a gene: 3. Germline assignment: CDR1 KGHSH and CDR2 LQKENI. The CDR3: CASSPRTSGHTDTQYF. The CDR3 DNA sequence: TGTGCCAGCTCACCACGGACTAGCGGCCACACAGATACGCAGTATTTT. The full variable domain, its missing parts supplied by reference TRBV18 and TRBJ2-3, is NAGVMQNPRHLVRRRGQEARLRCSPMKGHSHVYWYRQLPEEGLKFMVYLQKENIIDESGMPKERFSAEFPKEGPSILRIQQVVRGDSAAYFCASSPRTSGHTDTQYFGPGTRLTVL.

The gene calls are TRBV9 and TRBJ2-7; D might be TRBD2 (5 bases). Trimming cost V 0 bases and J 3 bases, with 7 bases left between them. CDR3 size: 13 residues. Germline CDR1 reads SGDLS; CDR2 reads YYNGEE. CDR3 bases: TGTGCCAGCAGCGTAGGCCGGGACTACGAGCAGTACTTC. Protein: CASSVGRDYEQYF.

The CDR3 is CATSDIGGPTGELFF. CDR3 sequence (DNA): TGTGCCACCAGTGATATAGGGGGGCCCACCGGGGAGCTGTTTTTT. The chain couples TRBV24-1 to TRBJ2-2, with D tentatively TRBD1 or TRBD2 (6 bases each). The CDR3 sequence is 15 residues long. V was cut by 3 bases and J by 4 bases, with 11 bases left in between. CDR1 KGHDR and CDR2 SFDVKD come from the germline V gene.

Only one count was recorded for this clone. The chain links TRBV27 to TRBJ1-1; D is possibly TRBD1 (5 bases). The CDR3 runs to 14 residues. Germline V gene sequence: CDR1 MNHEY, CDR2 SMNVEV (reference sequence). Trimming cost V 1 base and J 5 bases, with 11 bases left between them. DNA for the CDR3: TGTGCCAGCAGTTTATTTGGGGGGGGAACTGAAGCTTTCTTT. Protein sequence: CASSLFGGGTEAFF.

This chain connects TRBV5-6 to TRBJ2-7, with TRBD1 matching over 10 bases. Germline-derived CDR1 and CDR2 are SGHDT and YYEEEE. Trimming cost V 4 bases and J 7 bases; bases outside gene matches: 14. There are 16 residues in the CDR3. The DNA for the CDR3 is TGTGCCAGCAGCCCAGAAGTGAGACAGGGGGCGGAGGAGCAGTACTTC. Amino acid sequence: CASSPEVRQGAEEQYF.

As regards this clone: The sample holds other DNA sequences that translate to the same CDR3. This chain joins TRBV9 and TRBJ2-7; D not certain. The CDR3 has 14 amino acids. Germline assignment: CDR1 SGDLS and CDR2 YYNGEE. V lost 0 bases, J lost 0 bases, and 7 bases lay in between. CDR3 loop: CASSVASSSYEQYF. CDR3 nucleotide sequence: TGTGCCAGCAGCGTAGCTAGTAGCTCCTACGAGCAGTACTTC.

The chain employs TRBV5-4 and TRBJ2-3; TRBD2 aligns across 9 bases. In germline, CDR1 is SGHNT, CDR2 YYREEE (reference sequence). Trimming at V came to 2 bases and at J to 4 bases, leaving 2 bases not matched to a gene. This CDR3 has 14 residues. This chain's CDR3 is CASSFWTSADTQYF. The CDR3 DNA reads TGTGCCAGCAGCTTTTGGACTAGCGCAGATACGCAGTATTTT.

The chain's CDR3 is CASSRDSYEQYF. The CDR3 bases are TGTGCCAGTAGCCGGGATTCCTACGAGCAGTACTTC. This chain uses TRBV19 with TRBJ2-7; D is perhaps TRBD2 (5 bases). Germline V CDR1 and CDR2: LNHDA, SQIVND (reference sequence). V lost 6 bases, J lost 1 base, and 7 bases lay in between. This CDR3 is built from 12 residues. Complete variable domain (other parts from reference TRBV19 and TRBJ2-7): DGGITQSPKYLFRKEGQNVTLSCEQNLNHDAMYWYRQDPGQGLRLIYYSQIVNDFQKGDIAEGYSVSREKKESFPLTVTSAQKNPTAFYLCASSRDSYEQYFGPGTRLTVT.

This clone was seen just once. The chain joins TRBV7-9 to TRBJ1-2, with D tentatively TRBD1 (5 bases). Germline V CDR1 and CDR2: SEHNR, FQNEAQ (reference sequence). Trimming shortened V by 0 bases and J by 5 bases, and 16 bases separated the two germline ends. The CDR3 loop spans 16 amino acids. In DNA form, the CDR3 reads TGTGCCAGCAGCTTAGCGCTTCTAAGGGACTCTTATGGCTACACCTTC. This translates into CASSLALLRDSYGYTF.

The CDR3 is CASSFLQGAGTEAFF. CDR3 coding DNA: TGTGCCAGCAGTTTCCTACAGGGGGCAGGCACTGAAGCTTTCTTT. The chain combines TRBV28 with TRBJ1-1, with 9 nucleotides matching TRBD1. Germline V gives CDR1 MDHEN, CDR2 SYDVKM. The length of the CDR3 is 15 residues. The ends lost 3 bases at V and 4 bases at J; junction bases unmatched: 6.

This chain links TRBV19 with TRBJ1-5, with D tentatively TRBD1 (6 bases). V lost 5 bases and J 0 bases, leaving 23 bases between the germline ends. The germline V gene has CDR1 LNHDA and CDR2 SQIVND (reference sequence). The CDR3 runs to 19 residues. CDR3: CASSGRRGMAGYSNQPQHF. The CDR3 DNA reads as TGTGCCAGTAGTGGACGGAGGGGGATGGCCGGTTATAGCAATCAGCCCCAGCATTTT. Together with reference TRBV19 and TRBJ1-5, the CDR3 gives the full variable domain: DGGITQSPKYLFRKEGQNVTLSCEQNLNHDAMYWYRQDPGQGLRLIYYSQIVNDFQKGDIAEGYSVSREKKESFPLTVTSAQKNPTAFYLCASSGRRGMAGYSNQPQHFGDGTRLSIL.

CDR3 sequence (DNA): TGTGCCAGCAGCTCGGGACTAGAAGGCGTCGTTCTCACAGATACGCAGTATTTT. It codes for CASSSGLEGVVLTDTQYF. This chain joins TRBV5-4 and TRBJ2-3, with 8 bases that match TRBD2. Trimming took 3 bases from V and 2 from J; bases not matched to a gene: 14. This CDR3 region has 18 residues. Germline CDR1 SGHNT, CDR2 YYREEE (reference sequence).

V usage is TRBV20-1 and J usage is TRBJ1-1, with a weak D call TRBD1 (5 bases). This CDR3 is 13 amino acids long. V was shortened by 3 bases and J by 1 base, with 9 bases between the two germline ends. Per germline, CDR1 DFQATT and CDR2 SNEGSKA (reference sequence). CDR3 in DNA: TGCAGTGCTAGTTTTGACAGGAACACTGAAGCTTTCTTT. It translates to CSASFDRNTEAFF.

This chain joins TRBV4-2 and TRBJ2-7, with a weak D call TRBD2 (6 bases). This CDR3 region has 15 residues. V was clipped by 1 base and J by 6 bases, with 16 bases between them. Looked up from germline, CDR1 is LGHNA and CDR2 is YNFKEQ. The CDR3 sequence is CASSQVRTSFIEQYF. CDR3 DNA: TGTGCCAGCAGCCAAGTAAGAACTAGCTTTATCGAGCAGTACTTC.

The genes are TRBV3-1 (or the pseudogene TRBV3-2) and TRBJ2-1; a possible D gene is TRBD1 (6 bases). V was shortened by 1 base and J by 12 bases, with 19 bases between the two germline ends. The CDR3 length is 15 residues. The V gene's germline CDR1 is LGHDT and CDR2 YNNKEL (reference sequence). CDR3 nucleotides: TGTGCCAGCAGCCAAGGGACAGCCGCTGTTGTAGTGCAGTTCTTC. Its translation: CASSQGTAAVVVQFF.

A single count supports this clone. This chain joins TRBV27 and TRBJ1-5; weak D call: TRBD1 (6 bases). This CDR3 has 14 amino acids. Germline V gene data show CDR1 as MNHEY and CDR2 as SMNVEV (reference sequence). V was shortened by 2 bases and J by 4 bases, with 9 bases between the two germline ends. In DNA, the CDR3 is TGTGCCAGCAGTTTAAGGGGGGCGAATCAGCCCCAGCATTTT. Protein product: CASSLRGANQPQHF.

The genes are TRBV6-1 and TRBJ2-2, with unresolved D. V dropped 0 bases and J dropped 4 bases, with 9 bases sitting between them. Germline V gives CDR1 MNHNS, CDR2 SASEGT. CDR3 length equals 15 residues. The CDR3: CASSEAAQSTGELFF. The CDR3 DNA reads as TGTGCCAGCAGTGAAGCGGCTCAAAGCACCGGGGAGCTGTTTTTT.

The chain couples TRBV15 to TRBJ2-3, with 8 positions matching TRBD2. Germline-derived CDR1 and CDR2 are LNHNV and YYDKDF (reference sequence). After removal of 6 bases from V and 4 bases from J, the junction contained 9 bases not matched to a gene. CDR3 length: 15 amino acids. The CDR3 region is CATSRDGRAADTQYF. CDR3 nucleotides: TGTGCCACCAGTAGGGACGGGAGGGCGGCAGATACGCAGTATTTT.

This chain links TRBV30 with TRBJ2-1; TRBD2 is a possible D gene (6 bases). The CDR3 spans 16 residues. Germline CDR1 GTSNPN, CDR2 SVGIG (reference sequence). The germline V and J ends were trimmed by 8 bases and 0 bases, with 20 bases remaining between them. This chain's CDR3 is CAGGFGPLSSYNEQFF. Here the CDR3 DNA reads TGTGCCGGGGGGTTTGGGCCCCTCAGCTCCTACAATGAGCAGTTCTTC.

The V gene is TRBV6-4, the J gene TRBJ1-2; D not certain. V gave up 4 bases and J gave up 0 bases, with 12 bases separating them. This CDR3 has 15 amino acids. Looked up from germline, CDR1 is MRHNA and CDR2 is SNTAGT. The DNA for the CDR3 is TGTGCCAGCAGTGTACAGCTGGGCGCTAACTATGGCTACACCTTC. Translated, it gives CASSVQLGANYGYTF.

V and J are TRBV27 and TRBJ2-5; no clear D gene. V lost 6 bases, J lost 3 bases, and 11 bases lay in between. The CDR3 totals 13 residues. Germline assignment: CDR1 MNHEY and CDR2 SMNVEV (reference sequence). The CDR3 reads CASRPYGEETQYF. In nucleotides, the CDR3 is TGTGCCAGCAGGCCCTATGGGGAAGAGACCCAGTACTTC.

The gene calls are TRBV7-9 and TRBJ2-2, with D perhaps given as TRBD1 or TRBD2 (5 bases each). V lost 0 bases and J lost 4, with 12 bases in between. The germline CDR1 and CDR2 sequences are SEHNR and FQNEAQ (reference sequence). This CDR3 has 16 residues. CDR3 nucleotides: TGTGCCAGCAGCTTAGCGGTGGGGACCGTCACCGGGGAGCTGTTTTTT. Encoded protein: CASSLAVGTVTGELFF.

V and J are TRBV4-3 and TRBJ2-7; no clear D gene. The CDR3 loop spans 15 amino acids. Germline loops: CDR1 LGHNA, CDR2 YSLEER. The ends were cut back, 0 bases at V and 4 bases at J, with 13 bases in the middle. CDR3 in amino acids: CASSQDSRLYYEQYF. CDR3 nucleotide sequence: TGCGCCAGCAGCCAAGATTCGAGACTTTATTACGAGCAGTACTTC.

The chain combines TRBV5-1 with TRBJ2-7; 8 bases match TRBD1. Germline V lookup: CDR1 SGHRS, CDR2 YFSETQ. V lost 4 bases, J lost 0 bases, and 6 bases stayed unmatched. CDR3 length equals 15 residues. CDR3 DNA: TGCGCCAGCAGCGGAAGGACAGGGAGCTCCTACGAGCAGTACTTC. Encoded protein: CASSGRTGSSYEQYF.

V is TRBV7-6 and J is TRBJ1-1, with TRBD1 matching 7 bases. There are 16 residues in the CDR3. V was pared by 1 base and J by 8 bases, with 13 bases of the junction left unmatched. CDR1 and CDR2 from the germline V gene are SGHVS and FNYEAQ. Written as DNA, the CDR3 is TGTGCCAGCAGCTTAGGACTAGATTCTATACAGGGGGAAGCTTTCTTT. Translated: CASSLGLDSIQGEAFF.